One sample yielded the 29 T cell receptor beta chains listed below, sequenced in a study of vaccination and CD4 T cells after COVID-19. The treatment is: approximately 9-day PBMC culture with coronavirus spike peptide pools or control peptides (ViraFEST assay). Cultured CD4+ T cells had their DNA profiled by the Oncomine TCR Beta short-read assay. TCRdb re-called the PCR reads through MiXCR, storing one row per CDR3 protein. Counted here are under 25,000 distinct CDR3 sequences, about 45% occurring once; the ten biggest clones make up around an eighth. These TCRs' antigens remain unknown. The sequenced sample was CD4+ T cells from blood, cultured in vitro. All receptors derive from a human donor who had recovered from COVID-19.

The CDR3 DNA reads as TGTGCCGTAAGAGAAACAGGGGGAATAGGCGAGCAGTACTTC. Its protein product is CAVRETGGIGEQYF. The chain couples TRBV2 to TRBJ2-7; 8 bases align to TRBD1. V lost 11 bases, J lost 6 bases, and 15 bases stayed unmatched. CDR1 is SNHLY, CDR2 FYNNEI, per germline. The CDR3 runs to 14 residues.

The chain has TRBV20-1 and TRBJ2-3; 7 positions match TRBD1. This CDR3 is 14 amino acids long. Germline V CDR1 and CDR2: DFQATT, SNEGSKA (reference sequence). Trimming took 2 bases from V and 5 from J; bases not matched to a gene: 7. CDR3 sequence reads: CSARHTGAGDTQYF. The CDR3 DNA reads TGCAGTGCTAGACACACAGGGGCTGGAGATACGCAGTATTTT.

The chain couples TRBV4-2 to TRBJ1-1; no clear D gene. Trimming stripped 1 base from V and 2 bases from J, with 5 bases between. CDR1 is LGHNA and CDR2 is YNFKEQ in the germline V gene. This CDR3 is 13 amino acids long. CDR3 loop: CASSQAANTEAFF. CDR3 nucleotides: TGTGCCAGCAGCCAAGCAGCTAACACTGAAGCTTTCTTT.

This clonotype has only a few counts. The chain has TRBV4-1 and TRBJ1-1; no clear D. There are 15 residues in the CDR3. Trimming pared 2 bases from V and 2 bases from J, leaving 12 bases between. From germline, CDR1 is MGHRA and CDR2 YSYEKL. The CDR3 DNA reads TGCGCCAGCAGCCAAAGAGGACCGACCAACACTGAAGCTTTCTTT. Its translation is CASSQRGPTNTEAFF.

The chain employs TRBV24-1 and TRBJ2-3; 9 positions agree with TRBD1. The length of the CDR3 is 18 residues. Trimming at V came to 2 bases and at J to 2 bases, leaving 10 bases not matched to a gene. Germline-derived CDR1 and CDR2 are KGHDR and SFDVKD. CDR3 amino acids: CATSDSSWTGASTDTQYF. The DNA for the CDR3 is TGTGCCACCAGTGATTCGTCGTGGACAGGGGCCTCCACAGATACGCAGTATTTT.

V is TRBV28 and J is TRBJ2-7, with D unresolved. Per germline, CDR1 MDHEN and CDR2 SYDVKM. With 6 bases removed from V and 1 base from J, the gap between germline ends came to 10 bases. The CDR3 extends over 13 amino acids. The CDR3, as DNA: TGTGCCAGCAGCTCCCCTAATTCCTACGAGCAGTACTTC. Amino acids: CASSSPNSYEQYF.

The rearrangement uses TRBV27 and TRBJ2-3; 8 bases fit TRBD2. This CDR3 spans 16 amino acids. The ends lost 0 bases at V and 2 bases at J; junction bases unmatched: 4. Germline CDR1 and CDR2: MNHEY and SMNVEV (reference sequence). CDR3 residues: CASSLSSGGHTDTQYF. The CDR3 nucleotides read TGTGCCAGCAGTTTATCGAGCGGGGGCCACACAGATACGCAGTATTTT.

This clonotype was seen a few times. This chain connects TRBV2 to TRBJ1-1, with no clear D. The CDR3 spans 13 residues. Germline V CDR1 and CDR2: SNHLY, FYNNEI. Trimming took off 5 bases at V and 8 bases at J, with 15 bases between the two ends. This CDR3 is CASSKTVESEAFF. As DNA, the CDR3 is TGTGCCAGCAGTAAAACTGTGGAGAGCGAAGCTTTCTTT.

This clonotype was observed a handful of times. The chain recombines TRBV10-1 with TRBJ1-2; D gene ambiguous. Germline lookup yields CDR1 WNHNN and CDR2 SYGVQD (reference sequence). V lost 4 bases and J 2 bases, leaving 8 bases between the germline ends. CDR3 length: 13 residues. In nucleotides, the CDR3 is TGCGCCAGCAGTGTCGGGCACAACTATGGCTACACCTTC. Encoded protein: CASSVGHNYGYTF.

The chain carries TRBV6-1 and TRBJ1-2; the D is unclear. Trimming removed 6 bases at V and 8 bases at J, with 10 bases between. In germline, CDR1 is MNHNS, CDR2 SASEGT. The CDR3 runs to 11 residues. CDR3 sequence reads: CASRRGDGYTF. CDR3 in DNA: TGTGCCAGCAGGCGGGGAGACGGCTACACCTTC.

This chain joins TRBV6-1 and TRBJ1-2; 12 bases fit TRBD1. The CDR3 runs 15 residues. V lost 10 bases, J lost 2 bases, and 8 bases stayed unmatched. The germline V gene has CDR1 MNHNS and CDR2 SASEGT. The CDR3 DNA follows: TGTGCCACCAGATCCGGGACAGGGGGCAACTATGGCTACACCTTC. Its translation: CATRSGTGGNYGYTF.

The chain is built from TRBV18 and TRBJ1-1; D may be TRBD1 (5 bases). V was shortened by 2 bases and J by 0 bases, with 13 bases between the two germline ends. The CDR3 length is 16 residues. Germline loops: CDR1 KGHSH, CDR2 LQKENI. CDR3 sequence reads: CASSPITGPLNTEAFF. The DNA of the CDR3 is TGTGCCAGCTCACCAATTACGGGGCCACTGAACACTGAAGCTTTCTTT. Together with reference TRBV18 and TRBJ1-1, the CDR3 gives the full variable domain: NAGVMQNPRHLVRRRGQEARLRCSPMKGHSHVYWYRQLPEEGLKFMVYLQKENIIDESGMPKERFSAEFPKEGPSILRIQQVVRGDSAAYFCASSPITGPLNTEAFFGQGTRLTVV.

The gene calls are TRBV28 and TRBJ2-7; a weak D match, TRBD1 (5 bases). Trimming took 2 bases from V and 4 from J, leaving 12 bases between them. The CDR3 is 14 amino acids. CDR1 is MDHEN, CDR2 SYDVKM, per germline. The DNA for the CDR3 is TGTGCCAGCAGTTTAACAGGAGCCCCTTACGAGCAGTACTTC. Amino acids: CASSLTGAPYEQYF.

The V call is TRBV6-1, the J call TRBJ2-1, with no clear D. The CDR3 extends over 12 amino acids. Germline V gene data show CDR1 as MNHNS and CDR2 as SASEGT. V shed 5 bases and J shed 5 bases, with 7 bases lying between them. CDR3 residues: CASSPGHNEQFF. DNA for the CDR3: TGTGCCAGCAGTCCGGGCCACAATGAGCAGTTCTTC.

V is TRBV6-1 and J is TRBJ1-1; no clear D gene. There are 13 residues in the CDR3. The germline gives CDR1 MNHNS, CDR2 SASEGT. Trimming removed 5 bases from V and 0 bases from J, with 7 bases in between. CDR3 region: CASSTHLNTEAFF. CDR3 in DNA: TGTGCCAGCAGTACACATTTGAACACTGAAGCTTTCTTT.

The V gene is TRBV19, the J gene TRBJ2-2, with 10 bases identical to TRBD2. Germline V gene lookup returns CDR1 LNHDA and CDR2 SQIVND (reference sequence). Unmatched junction bases numbered 4, after V lost 5 bases and J lost 7 bases. CDR3 length: 14 residues. Here the CDR3 reads CASSSSGGGGELFF. CDR3 DNA sequence: TGTGCCAGTAGTTCTAGCGGGGGTGGCGGGGAGCTGTTTTTT.

V usage is TRBV19 and J usage is TRBJ1-5; D possibly corresponds to TRBD1 (5 bases). The CDR3 covers 14 residues. V shed 1 base and J shed 3 bases, with 7 bases lying between them. The germline gives CDR1 LNHDA, CDR2 SQIVND (reference sequence). Here the CDR3 reads CASSIGQINQPQHF. For the CDR3, the DNA is TGTGCCAGTAGTATAGGACAGATCAATCAGCCCCAGCATTTT. Together with reference TRBV19 and TRBJ1-5, the CDR3 gives the full variable domain: DGGITQSPKYLFRKEGQNVTLSCEQNLNHDAMYWYRQDPGQGLRLIYYSQIVNDFQKGDIAEGYSVSREKKESFPLTVTSAQKNPTAFYLCASSIGQINQPQHFGDGTRLSIL.

The chain joins TRBV19 to TRBJ1-5, with D possibly matching TRBD1 (6 bases). CDR1 is LNHDA, CDR2 SQIVND, per germline (reference sequence). V gave up 7 bases and J gave up 4 bases, with 20 bases separating them. The CDR3 runs 16 residues. The CDR3: CASTGGGWGGNQPQHF. For the CDR3, the DNA is TGTGCCAGTACGGGAGGGGGATGGGGGGGAAATCAGCCCCAGCATTTT.

In its sample, this clonotype was seen a few times. This chain joins TRBV7-2 and TRBJ2-3, with D possibly being TRBD2 (6 bases). The germline V and J ends were trimmed by 3 bases and 10 bases, with 11 bases remaining between them. The CDR3 is made up of 12 amino acids. CDR1 SGHTA and CDR2 FQGNSA come from the germline V gene. This CDR3 reads CASSLAGTAQYF. CDR3 nucleotides: TGTGCCAGCAGCTTGGCCGGGACTGCGCAGTATTTT.

The CDR3 DNA reads TGTGCCAGCAACCCTAGCGGGAGTTTCCCCTCCTACGAGCAGTACTTC. It specifies CASNPSGSFPSYEQYF. The chain has TRBV6-4 and TRBJ2-7; TRBD2 agrees at 10 bases. The length of the CDR3 is 16 residues. With V trimmed by 7 bases and J by 0 bases, 9 bases remained unmatched. Germline V CDR1 and CDR2: MRHNA, SNTAGT.

This chain connects TRBV9 to TRBJ1-1; D perhaps matches TRBD1 (6 bases). The germline CDR1 and CDR2 sequences are SGDLS and YYNGEE. Between the trimmed V and J ends, which lost 4 bases and 3 bases, there was a span of 16 bases. The CDR3 runs to 15 residues. CDR3 sequence (DNA): TGTGCCAGCAGCCACCGACAGGTCCCGGACACTGAAGCTTTCTTT. It yields the protein CASSHRQVPDTEAFF.

The J gene is TRBJ1-2, the V gene TRBV20-1, with D possibly being TRBD1 (5 bases). Germline V gene sequence: CDR1 DFQATT, CDR2 SNEGSKA (reference sequence). The V end lost 6 bases, the J end lost 3 bases, and 20 bases lay between the germline ends. CDR3 length: 15 amino acids. CDR3: CSAPLHGGSDYGYTF. CDR3 bases: TGCAGTGCCCCCCTTCATGGGGGGAGTGACTATGGCTACACCTTC.

The CDR3 here is CASSRQGGQPQHF. DNA for the CDR3: TGTGCCAGCAGCAGACAGGGGGGTCAGCCCCAGCATTTT. J is TRBJ1-5 and V is TRBV5-8, with 9 positions matching TRBD1. The CDR3 has 13 amino acids. In germline, CDR1 is SGHTS, CDR2 YDEGEE. With V trimmed by 4 bases and J by 6 bases, 2 bases remained unmatched.

This clonotype appeared a few times. The chain links TRBV4-3 to TRBJ1-5; D gene unclear. The germline V gene encodes CDR1 LGHNA and CDR2 YSLEER. The CDR3 consists of 15 residues. Trimming removed 1 base from V and 3 bases from J, with 10 bases in between. CDR3 sequence: CASSQAVRVNQPQHF. In DNA, the CDR3 is TGCGCCAGCAGCCAAGCGGTACGGGTCAATCAGCCCCAGCATTTT.

The chain employs TRBV28 and TRBJ2-6; D uncertain. Looked up from germline, CDR1 is MDHEN and CDR2 is SYDVKM. Trimming left V 3 bases short and J 0 bases short, with 6 bases between. The CDR3 has 15 residues. For the CDR3, the DNA is TGTGCCAGCAGTTTCGCCAGCTCTGGGGCCAACGTCCTGACTTTC. As protein: CASSFASSGANVLTF.

V is TRBV25-1 and J is TRBJ2-3, with D perhaps matching TRBD2 (5 bases). Trimming removed 9 bases at V and 0 bases at J, with 13 bases between. In germline, CDR1 is MGHDK, CDR2 SYGVNS. CDR3 length: 14 amino acids. The CDR3 protein is CASKRTGSTDTQYF. CDR3 in DNA: TGTGCCAGTAAAAGGACGGGGAGCACAGATACGCAGTATTTT.

The table lists this clonotype with a few counts. The chain uses TRBV7-2 and TRBJ1-3; the D gene is possibly TRBD1 (5 bases). The CDR3 sequence is 15 residues long. The germline CDR1 and CDR2 sequences are SGHTA and FQGNSA. Trimming stripped 1 base from V and 4 bases from J, with 11 bases between. The CDR3 sequence is CASSLVGDGGNTIYF. The CDR3 DNA reads TGTGCCAGCAGCTTAGTAGGGGATGGCGGAAACACCATATATTTT.

This clonotype was counted only a few times. The gene calls are TRBV7-2 and TRBJ1-5; D gene uncertain. Trimming left V 3 bases short and J 1 base short, with 1 base between. This CDR3 has 12 amino acids. Per germline, CDR1 SGHTA and CDR2 FQGNSA. In DNA, the CDR3 is TGTGCCAGCAGCTTGAGCAATCAGCCCCAGCATTTT. Protein sequence: CASSLSNQPQHF.

This clonotype was observed a few times. The gene calls are TRBV2 and TRBJ1-1; no definite D call. The CDR3 has 12 residues. With 1 base removed from V and 5 bases from J, the gap between germline ends came to 5 bases. The germline CDR1 and CDR2 sequences are SNHLY and FYNNEI. The CDR3 DNA follows: TGTGCCAGCAGTGAAGGCGGGACTGAAGCTTTCTTT. Its protein product is CASSEGGTEAFF. The variable domain in full, completed from reference TRBV2 and TRBJ1-1, reads EPEVTQTPSHQVTQMGQEVILRCVPISNHLYFYWYRQILGQKVEFLVSFYNNEISEKSEIFDDQFSVERPDGSNFTLKIRSTKLEDSAMYFCASSEGGTEAFFGQGTRLTVV.